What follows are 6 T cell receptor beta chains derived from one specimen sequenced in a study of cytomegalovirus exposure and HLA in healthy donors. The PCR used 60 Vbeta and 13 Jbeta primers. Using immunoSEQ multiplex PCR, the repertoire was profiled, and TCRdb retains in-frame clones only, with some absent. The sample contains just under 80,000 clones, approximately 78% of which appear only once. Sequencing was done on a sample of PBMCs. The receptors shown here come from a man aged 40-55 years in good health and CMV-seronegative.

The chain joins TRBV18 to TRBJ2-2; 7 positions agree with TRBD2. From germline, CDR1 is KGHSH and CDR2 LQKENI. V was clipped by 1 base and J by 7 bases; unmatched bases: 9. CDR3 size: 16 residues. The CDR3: CASSPRLQGGDGELFF. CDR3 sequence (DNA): TGTGCCAGCTCACCACGGCTCCAGGGAGGGGACGGGGAGCTGTTTTTT.

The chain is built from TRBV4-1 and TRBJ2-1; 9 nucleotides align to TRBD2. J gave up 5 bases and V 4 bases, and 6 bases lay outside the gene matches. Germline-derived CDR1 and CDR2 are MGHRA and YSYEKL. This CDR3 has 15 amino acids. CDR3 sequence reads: CASSLGLAGNNEQFF. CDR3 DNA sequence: TGCGCCAGCAGCCTCGGGCTAGCGGGAAACAATGAGCAGTTCTTC.

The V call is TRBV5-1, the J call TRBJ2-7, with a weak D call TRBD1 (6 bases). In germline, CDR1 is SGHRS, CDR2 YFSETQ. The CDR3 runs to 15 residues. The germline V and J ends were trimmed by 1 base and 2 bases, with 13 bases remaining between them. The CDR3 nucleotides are TGCGCCAGCAGCTTGAATTCAGGGGTTGCCTACGAGCAGTACTTC. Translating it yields CASSLNSGVAYEQYF.

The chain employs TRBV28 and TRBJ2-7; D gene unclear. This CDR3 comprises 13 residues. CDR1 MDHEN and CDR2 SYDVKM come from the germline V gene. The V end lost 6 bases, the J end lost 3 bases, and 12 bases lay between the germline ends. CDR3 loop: CASSDTRNYEQYF. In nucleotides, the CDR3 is TGTGCCAGCAGCGACACCAGAAACTACGAGCAGTACTTC.

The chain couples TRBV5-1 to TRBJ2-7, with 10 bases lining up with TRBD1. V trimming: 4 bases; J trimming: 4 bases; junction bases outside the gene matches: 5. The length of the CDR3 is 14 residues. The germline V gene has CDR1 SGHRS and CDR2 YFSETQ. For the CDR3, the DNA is TGCGCCAGCAGCCACGGACAGGGGGGTTACGAGCAGTACTTC. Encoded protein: CASSHGQGGYEQYF.

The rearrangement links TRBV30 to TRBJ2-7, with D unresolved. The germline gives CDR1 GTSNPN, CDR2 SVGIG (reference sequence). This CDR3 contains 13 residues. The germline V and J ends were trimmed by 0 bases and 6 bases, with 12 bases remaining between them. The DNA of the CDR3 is TGTGCCTGGAGTGTGACCAAGTGGGCCGAGCAGTACTTC. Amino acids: CAWSVTKWAEQYF. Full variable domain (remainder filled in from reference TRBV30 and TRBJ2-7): SQTIHQWPATLVQPVGSPLSLECTVEGTSNPNLYWYRQAAGRGLQLLFYSVGIGQISSEVPQNLSASRPQDRQFILSSKKLLLSDSGFYLCAWSVTKWAEQYFGPGTRLTVT.